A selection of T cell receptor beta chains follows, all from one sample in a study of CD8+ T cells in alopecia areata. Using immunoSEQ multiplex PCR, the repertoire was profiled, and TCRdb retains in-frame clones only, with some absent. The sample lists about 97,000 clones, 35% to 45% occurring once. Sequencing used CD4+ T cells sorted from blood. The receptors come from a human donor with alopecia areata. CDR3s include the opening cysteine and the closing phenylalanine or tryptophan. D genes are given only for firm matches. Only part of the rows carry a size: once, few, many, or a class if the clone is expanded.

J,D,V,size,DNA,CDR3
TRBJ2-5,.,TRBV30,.,TGTGCCTGGGGGACTTCGCAAGAGACCCAGTACTTC,CAWGTSQETQYF
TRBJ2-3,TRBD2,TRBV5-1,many,TGCGCCAGCAGCTCGGGACTAGTCCCCTCCACAGATACGCAGTATTTT,CASSSGLVPSTDTQYF
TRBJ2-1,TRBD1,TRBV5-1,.,TGCGCCAGCAGCCGGGGACAGAACAATGAGCAGTTCTTC,CASSRGQNNEQFF
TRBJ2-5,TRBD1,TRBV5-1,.,TGCGCCAGCAGCTCGGGGACAGCCCAAGAGACCCAGTACTTC,CASSSGTAQETQYF
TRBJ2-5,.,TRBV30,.,TGTGCCTGGGCCGTAGGGGGATTTTTGAGAGAGACCCAGTACTTC,CAWAVGGFLRETQYF
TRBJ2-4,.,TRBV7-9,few,TGTGCCAGCAGCTCGGGGCACCTAGCCAAAAACATTCAGTACTTC,CASSSGHLAKNIQYF
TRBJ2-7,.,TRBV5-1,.,TGCGCCAGCAGCTTGGAGGTCGCCACGGGTGAGCAGTACTTC,CASSLEVATGEQYF
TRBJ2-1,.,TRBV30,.,TGTGCCTGGATCTCTGGGATAATCTACAATGAGCAGTTCTTC,CAWISGIIYNEQFF
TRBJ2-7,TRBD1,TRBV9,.,TGTGCCAGCAGTCGACAGGGGGGCAACTACGAGCAGTACTTC,CASSRQGGNYEQYF
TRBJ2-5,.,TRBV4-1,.,TGCGCCAGCGGCAGGGTGTTGGGGGAGACCCAGTACTTC,CASGRVLGETQYF
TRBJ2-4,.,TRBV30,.,TGTGCCTGGGGCGATGAGGCCAAAAACATTCAGTACTTC,CAWGDEAKNIQYF
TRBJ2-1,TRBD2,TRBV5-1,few,TGCGCCAGCAGCTTTGGGACTAGCGGGTACAATGAGCAGTTCTTC,CASSFGTSGYNEQFF
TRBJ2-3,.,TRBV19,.,TGTGCCAGTAGTATTGCCACTAGCACAGATACGCAGTATTTT,CASSIATSTDTQYF
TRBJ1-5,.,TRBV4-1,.,TGCGCCAGCAGCCAAGAGGGACTCGGACAGTTCAATCAGCCCCAGCATTTT,CASSQEGLGQFNQPQHF
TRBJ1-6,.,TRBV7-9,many,TGTGCCAGCAGCTTAGGAGGGACTACGAATTCACCCCTCCACTTT,CASSLGGTTNSPLHF
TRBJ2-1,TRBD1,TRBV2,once,TGTGCCAGCAGTCTTACAGGGGGCAGGAGCTCCTACAATGAGCAGTTCTTC,CASSLTGGRSSYNEQFF
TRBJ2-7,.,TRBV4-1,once,TGCGCCAGCAGCCAAGATTTGACCTCTTTGGACGAGCAGTACTTC,CASSQDLTSLDEQYF
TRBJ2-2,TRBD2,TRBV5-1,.,TGCGCCAGCAGCTTGATGTTAGCTAGCGGAAAAACCGGGGAGCTGTTTTTT,CASSLMLASGKTGELFF
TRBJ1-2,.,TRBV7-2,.,TGTGCCAGCAGCTTAGTATCCAATTCCTATGGCTACACCTTC,CASSLVSNSYGYTF